This TCR beta chain stems from a study of neoadjuvant nivolumab and ipilimumab in lung cancer. Overall study findings and caveats: Resected tumors had greater TCR richness and clonality than uninvolved lung. Only a single major-pathologic-response sample was available for clonality analysis. Blood richness before therapy tracked richness in tumors resected after neoadjuvant therapy. Only two of four nivolumab-treated tumors gained richness and clonality by surgery.

In the case of this clone: Its target is unknown.

V shed 2 bases and J shed 7 bases, with 15 bases lying between them. Germline assignment: CDR1 SEHNR and CDR2 FQNEAQ (reference sequence). This CDR3 is built from 15 residues. Measured with immunoSEQ multiplex PCR; TCRdb has only the in-frame clones, and not every one. The sample yields about 5,300 clones, 90% to 95% seen once. This chain connects TRBV7-9 to TRBJ2-4; possible D gene TRBD2, 6 bases. The TCR was taken from an adult with non-small cell lung cancer. Some clones in this sample may be carry-over from other donors' samples. The starting material was blood, obtained after neoadjuvant nivolumab, alone or with ipilimumab, at or shortly before surgery. CDR3 protein: CASSLTQAGGNIQYF. For the CDR3, the DNA is TGTGCCAGCAGCTTAACCCAAGCTGGAGGGAACATTCAGTACTTC.